This TCR beta chain originates from a study of shared clonotypes between healthy human individuals. The study's findings and limits: The study's rarefaction showed incomplete sorted-subset sequencing despite large depth. Shared across several donors were roughly 4.7% of the naive CD4 clonotypes.

The V gene's germline CDR1 is KGHSH and CDR2 LQKENI. This CDR3 region has 14 residues. Between the trimmed V and J ends, which lost 10 bases and 0 bases, there was a span of 12 bases. About this clone: Its specificity is unknown.

Some 30,000 T cell genomes (roughly 220 ng DNA) went into each sorted-subset replicate. TCRdb's table, derived via immunoSEQ multiplex PCR, lists solely in-frame clones and lacks some. This table has approximately 1.4 million clones, 95% to 99% appearing once. The receptor's source is a man aged 25 to 40 in good health. Sequenced: naive CD4+ T cells sorted from blood. Subset indicated: CD45RA+ positively selected. This chain links TRBV18 with TRBJ1-4, with a tentative D call TRBD1 (5 bases). In nucleotides, the CDR3 is TGTGCCACTGGATTGGGGGCAACTAATGAAAAACTGTTTTTT. It translates to CATGLGATNEKLFF.